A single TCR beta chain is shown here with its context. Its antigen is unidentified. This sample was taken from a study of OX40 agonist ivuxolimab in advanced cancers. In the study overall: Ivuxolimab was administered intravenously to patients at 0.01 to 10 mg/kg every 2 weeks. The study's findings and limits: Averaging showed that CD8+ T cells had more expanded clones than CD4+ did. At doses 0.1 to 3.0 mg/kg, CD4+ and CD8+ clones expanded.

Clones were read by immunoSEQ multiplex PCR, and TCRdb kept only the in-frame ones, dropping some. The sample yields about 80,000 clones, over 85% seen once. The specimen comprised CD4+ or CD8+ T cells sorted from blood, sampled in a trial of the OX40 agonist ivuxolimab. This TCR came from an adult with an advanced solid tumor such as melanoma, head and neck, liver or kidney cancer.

For the CDR3, the DNA is TGTGCCAGCAGTCCTTCCACCGGGGAGCTGTTTTTT. Its protein product is CASSPSTGELFF. The V gene is TRBV28, the J gene TRBJ2-2; D uncertain. The CDR3 contains 12 residues. The V gene's germline CDR1 is MDHEN and CDR2 SYDVKM. The ends were cut back, 5 bases at V and 4 bases at J, with 5 bases in the middle. Full variable domain (remainder filled in from reference TRBV28 and TRBJ2-2): DVKVTQSSRYLVKRTGEKVFLECVQDMDHENMFWYRQDPGLGLRLIYFSYDVKMKEKGDIPEGYSVSREKKERFSLILESASTNQTSMYLCASSPSTGELFFGEGSRLTVL.